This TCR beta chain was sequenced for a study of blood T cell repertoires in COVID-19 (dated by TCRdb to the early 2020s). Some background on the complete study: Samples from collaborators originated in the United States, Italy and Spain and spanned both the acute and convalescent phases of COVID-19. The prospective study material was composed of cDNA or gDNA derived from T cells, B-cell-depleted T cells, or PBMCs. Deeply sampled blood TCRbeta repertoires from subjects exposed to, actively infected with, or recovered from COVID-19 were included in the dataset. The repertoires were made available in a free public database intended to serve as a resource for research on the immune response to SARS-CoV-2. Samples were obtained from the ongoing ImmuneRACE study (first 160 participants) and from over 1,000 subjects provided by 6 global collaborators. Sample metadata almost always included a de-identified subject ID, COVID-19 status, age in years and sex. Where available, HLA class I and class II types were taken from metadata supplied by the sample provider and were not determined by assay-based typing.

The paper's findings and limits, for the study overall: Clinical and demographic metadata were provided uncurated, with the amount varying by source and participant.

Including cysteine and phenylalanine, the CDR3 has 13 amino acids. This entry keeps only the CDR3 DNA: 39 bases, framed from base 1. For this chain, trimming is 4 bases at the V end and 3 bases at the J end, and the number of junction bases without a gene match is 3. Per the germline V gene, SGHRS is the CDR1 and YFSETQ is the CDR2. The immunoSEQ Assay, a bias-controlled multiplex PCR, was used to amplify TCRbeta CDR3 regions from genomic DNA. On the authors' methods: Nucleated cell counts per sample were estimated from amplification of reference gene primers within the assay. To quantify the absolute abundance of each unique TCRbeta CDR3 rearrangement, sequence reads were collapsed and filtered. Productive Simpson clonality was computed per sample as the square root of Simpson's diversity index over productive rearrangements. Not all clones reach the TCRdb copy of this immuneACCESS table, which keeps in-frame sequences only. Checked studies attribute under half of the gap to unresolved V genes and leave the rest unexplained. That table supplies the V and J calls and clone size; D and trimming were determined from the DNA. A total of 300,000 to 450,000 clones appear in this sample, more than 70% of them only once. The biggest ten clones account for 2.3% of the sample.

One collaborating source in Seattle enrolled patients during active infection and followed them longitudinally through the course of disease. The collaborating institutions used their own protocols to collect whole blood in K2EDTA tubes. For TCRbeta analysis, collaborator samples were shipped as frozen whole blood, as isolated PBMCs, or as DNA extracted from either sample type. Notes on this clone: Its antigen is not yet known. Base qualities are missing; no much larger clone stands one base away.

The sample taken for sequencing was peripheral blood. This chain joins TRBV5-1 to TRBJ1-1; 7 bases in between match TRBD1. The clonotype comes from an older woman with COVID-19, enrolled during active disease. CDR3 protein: CASSLTGHTEAFF. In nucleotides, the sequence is TGCGCCAGCAGCCTGACAGGGCACACTGAAGCTTTCTTT. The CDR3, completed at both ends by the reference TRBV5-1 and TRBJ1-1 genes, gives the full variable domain KAGVTQTPRYLIKTRGQQVTLSCSPISGHRSVSWYQQTPGQGLQFLFEYFSETQRNKGNFPGRFSGRQFSNSRSEMNVSTLELGDSALYLCASSLTGHTEAFFGQGTRLTVV.